This T cell receptor beta chain was sequenced in a study of T cell responses to AZD1222 COVID-19 vaccine. Study outcomes and limitations: The sample set comprised mostly white British donors with more females, and clonal diversity was possibly underestimated. Vaccine-related CD4 TCRs covered spike, predominating at 160-218 and 743-854. Among AZD1222 vaccinees, only 6 or 7 were seropositive at baseline.

CDR1 WSHSY and CDR2 SAAADI come from the germline V gene. The CDR3 is 14 amino acids. The junction had 5 bases not matched to a gene; V was cut back by 4 bases and J by 3 bases. The method was immunoSEQ multiplex PCR; TCRdb's version includes in-frame clones alone and lacks a portion of them. This table holds around 160,000 clones, around 90% found once. On this clone itself: Its antigen is not identified.

The sequence came from an adult who received the AZD1222 COVID-19 vaccine. The chain is built from TRBV10-2 and TRBJ2-7; TRBD1 agrees at 8 bases. Source: peripheral blood, taken 28 days after the second AZD1222 dose. The DNA of the CDR3 is TGCGCCAGCAGTGTTTCAGGGGGCAACTACGAGCAGTACTTC. Translated, it gives CASSVSGGNYEQYF.